This T cell receptor beta chain is from a study of T cell changes during pregnancy in multiple sclerosis. Sequencing was performed with immunoSEQ multiplex PCR; in TCRdb, only in-frame clones are kept and a portion is missing. This table has 70,000 to 95,000 clones, around 93% appearing once. V was cut by 0 bases and J by 7 bases, with 7 bases left in between. This CDR3 region has 12 residues. Germline-derived CDR1 and CDR2 are SNHLY and FYNNEI. This rearrangement joins TRBV2 to TRBJ2-7; perhaps TRBD1 as D (5 bases). This TCR derives from a female donor in good health, enrolled as a control in a pregnancy study. The material sequenced was peripheral blood, taken in the second trimester of pregnancy. The chain's CDR3 is CASSEARTEQYF. In nucleotides, the CDR3 is TGTGCCAGCAGTGAAGCCCGGACAGAGCAGTACTTC.